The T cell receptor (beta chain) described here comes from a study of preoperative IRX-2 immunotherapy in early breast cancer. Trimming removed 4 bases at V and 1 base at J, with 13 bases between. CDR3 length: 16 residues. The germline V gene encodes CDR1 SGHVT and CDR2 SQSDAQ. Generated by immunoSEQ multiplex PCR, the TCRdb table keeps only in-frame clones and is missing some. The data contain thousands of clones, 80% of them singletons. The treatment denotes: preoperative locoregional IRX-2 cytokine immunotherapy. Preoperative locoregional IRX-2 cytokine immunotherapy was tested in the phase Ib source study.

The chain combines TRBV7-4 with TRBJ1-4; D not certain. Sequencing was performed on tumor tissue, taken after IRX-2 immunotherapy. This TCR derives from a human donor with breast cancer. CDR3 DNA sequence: TGTGCCAGCAGCTCCCGCGGCAGTGGAACTAATGAAAAACTGTTTTTT. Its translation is CASSSRGSGTNEKLFF.